These 16 T cell receptor beta chains were sequenced from one sample in a study of T cells after yellow fever vaccination. Via MiXCR, TCRdb re-called the 5' RACE reads, giving one row per CDR3 protein. The sample has around 330,000 distinct CDR3 sequences; more than 3% are singletons. The sample consisted of PBMCs, taken on the day of the yellow fever booster vaccination. These receptors came from a man aged 18 to 35 who received the YFV17D yellow fever vaccine.

This clonotype was seen a handful of times. J is TRBJ1-1 and V is TRBV7-9; D is unclear. Germline CDR1 is SEHNR and CDR2 is FQNEAQ (reference sequence). The CDR3 has 13 residues. With 8 bases removed from V and 6 bases from J, the gap between germline ends came to 16 bases. The DNA of the CDR3 is TGTGCCAGCGAACTCGCAAGGGTTGCTGAAGCTTTCTTT. This translates into CASELARVAEAFF.

The table lists this clonotype with a few counts. This chain connects TRBV4-3 to TRBJ1-1; possibly TRBD1 for D (5 bases). The CDR3 runs 14 residues. With 3 bases removed from V and 0 bases from J, the gap between germline ends came to 8 bases. Germline loops: CDR1 LGHNA, CDR2 YSLEER. The CDR3 DNA is TGCGCCAGCAGCCAGGGACGTATGAACACTGAAGCTTTCTTT. Residues: CASSQGRMNTEAFF.

This clonotype was observed at least ten times. This chain uses TRBV18 with TRBJ2-1; TRBD1 is a possible D gene (5 bases). V was shortened by 5 bases and J by 5 bases, with 16 bases between the two germline ends. In germline, CDR1 is KGHSH, CDR2 LQKENI. CDR3 size: 15 residues. The CDR3: CASSATRQQDNEQFF. The DNA of the CDR3 is TGTGCCAGCTCAGCGACGCGGCAACAGGACAATGAGCAGTTCTTC.

This clonotype appeared a few times. The V call is TRBV20-1, the J call TRBJ2-3, with a tentative D call TRBD2 (6 bases). The ends were cut back, 3 bases at V and 1 base at J, with 11 bases in the middle. In germline, CDR1 is DFQATT, CDR2 SNEGSKA (reference sequence). This CDR3 contains 14 residues. This CDR3 reads CSASTSPGTDTQYF. The DNA for the CDR3 is TGCAGTGCTAGTACTAGCCCGGGCACAGATACGCAGTATTTT.

This clonotype has more than one count but fewer than ten. The chain employs TRBV7-2 and TRBJ2-5; TRBD2 matches 11 bases. J lost 3 bases, V lost 4 bases, and 4 bases had no gene match. The germline CDR1 and CDR2 sequences are SGHTA and FQGNSA. This CDR3 spans 15 amino acids. This CDR3 reads CASSSRSGGEETQYF. The DNA for the CDR3 is TGTGCCAGCAGCTCTCGTAGCGGGGGGGAAGAGACCCAGTACTTC. Full variable domain (rest looked up from reference TRBV7-2 and TRBJ2-5): GAGVSQSPSNKVTEKGKDVELRCDPISGHTALYWYRQSLGQGLEFLIYFQGNSAPDKSGLPSDRFSAERTGGSVSTLTIQRTQQEDSAVYLCASSSRSGGEETQYFGPGTRLLVL.

The rearrangement joins TRBV5-1 to TRBJ1-2; 7 bases are shared with TRBD1. CDR1 and CDR2 (germline): SGHRS, YFSETQ. The CDR3 consists of 14 residues. The J segment lost 6 bases and the V segment lost 0 bases, leaving 5 bases of the junction unmatched. The CDR3 DNA sequence: TGCGCCAGCAGCTTGGAACAGGGGATGGATGGCTACACCTTC. It specifies CASSLEQGMDGYTF.

To note about this clonotype: Just one base apart from a much larger clone, this may be a read error. V usage is TRBV5-1 and J usage is TRBJ1-2; D possibly corresponds to TRBD1 (6 bases). Trimming removed 3 bases at V and 7 bases at J, with 19 bases between. The germline V gene has CDR1 SGHRS and CDR2 YFSETQ. CDR3 length: 15 residues. The CDR3 here is CASSSLGQTLFGYTF. In DNA form, the CDR3 reads TGCGCCAGCAGCTCCCTGGGACAAACGCTCTTTGGCTACACCTTC.

This clonotype was recorded at least ten times. This rearrangement joins TRBV28 to TRBJ2-1; a possible D gene is TRBD2 (6 bases). V dropped 1 base and J dropped 0 bases, with 10 bases sitting between them. The germline V gene encodes CDR1 MDHEN and CDR2 SYDVKM. This CDR3 comprises 16 residues. CDR3 amino acids: CASSLLMEGSYNEQFF. CDR3 DNA sequence: TGTGCCAGCAGTTTATTAATGGAGGGCTCCTACAATGAGCAGTTCTTC.

The chain employs TRBV5-4 and TRBJ2-1, with TRBD1 as a possible D gene (5 bases). This CDR3 is built from 17 residues. V lost 4 bases and J 4 bases, leaving 21 bases between the germline ends. Germline-derived CDR1 and CDR2 are SGHNT and YYREEE (reference sequence). The CDR3 is CASSLWTPGVGYNEQFF. The CDR3 nucleotides are TGTGCCAGCAGCCTTTGGACACCCGGAGTTGGGTACAATGAGCAGTTCTTC. Full variable domain (missing parts from reference TRBV5-4 and TRBJ2-1): ETGVTQSPTHLIKTRGQQVTLRCSSQSGHNTVSWYQQALGQGPQFIFQYYREEENGRGNFPPRFSGLQFPNYSSELNVNALELDDSALYLCASSLWTPGVGYNEQFFGPGTRLTVL.

V and J are TRBV7-3 and TRBJ1-6; TRBD1 might be the D (5 bases). This CDR3 has 13 amino acids. Germline V gene data show CDR1 as SGHTA and CDR2 as FQGTGA. The ends were cut back, 2 bases at V and 12 bases at J, with 11 bases in the middle. The CDR3, as DNA: TGTGCCAGCAGCTTAGGGACCGGGCAACCCCTCCACTTT. It translates to CASSLGTGQPLHF.

This clonotype was seen many times. The chain joins TRBV11-2 to TRBJ2-1; tentative D call: TRBD1 (6 bases). CDR3 length: 16 amino acids. Germline loops: CDR1 SGHAT, CDR2 FQNNGV. V lost 5 bases and J lost 5, with 19 bases in between. Written as DNA, the CDR3 is TGTGCCAGCAGCCCTCGCAGGGGCAGGGCGGACAATGAGCAGTTCTTC. This translates into CASSPRRGRADNEQFF. The complete variable domain, with remaining parts taken from reference TRBV11-2 and TRBJ2-1, reads EAGVAQSPRYKIIEKRQSVAFWCNPISGHATLYWYQQILGQGPKLLIQFQNNGVVDDSQLPKDRFSAERLKGVDSTLKIQPAKLEDSAVYLCASSPRRGRADNEQFFGPGTRLTVL.

V usage is TRBV7-2 and J usage is TRBJ1-2, with D unclear. In germline, CDR1 is SGHTA, CDR2 FQGNSA. Trimming took 4 bases from V and 5 from J, leaving 14 bases between them. The CDR3 contains 14 residues. In DNA form, the CDR3 reads TGTGCCAGCAGCTCCCATCTGGTAGCTTATGGCTACACCTTC. Protein product: CASSSHLVAYGYTF.

The table lists this clonotype with a few counts. The chain links TRBV7-3 to TRBJ2-1, with 10 bases that match TRBD2. Per germline, CDR1 SGHTA and CDR2 FQGTGA. V was clipped by 6 bases and J by 4 bases; unmatched bases: 3. CDR3 length: 14 amino acids. CDR3 bases: TGTGCCAGCAGTTATAGCGGGGGGTACAATGAGCAGTTCTTC. It is translated as CASSYSGGYNEQFF.

This clonotype has a count of ten or more. The chain has TRBV7-9 and TRBJ2-2; 7 bases are a match to TRBD1. J was trimmed by 6 bases and V by 6 bases; bases with no gene match: 13. This CDR3 has 16 amino acids. Germline CDR1 reads SEHNR; CDR2 reads FQNEAQ (reference sequence). The DNA for the CDR3 is TGTGCCAGCAGTTCGACAGGGTCCAATTTATCCGGGGAGCTGTTTTTT. As protein: CASSSTGSNLSGELFF.

This clonotype showed up many times. The CDR3 DNA sequence: TGTGCCAGCAGCGGTACGGTGGGCTCTGGAAACACCATATATTTT. Amino acid sequence: CASSGTVGSGNTIYF. V is TRBV7-9 and J is TRBJ1-3; D unclear. V lost 5 bases, J lost 0 bases, and 11 bases lay in between. Looked up from germline, CDR1 is SEHNR and CDR2 is FQNEAQ (reference sequence). The CDR3 is 15 amino acids.

The chain employs TRBV12-3 or TRBV12-4 and TRBJ1-3, with a tentative D call TRBD1 (6 bases). Trimming stripped 6 bases from V and 0 bases from J, with 15 bases between. The CDR3 totals 16 residues. CDR3: CASRGLQGISGNTIYF. In DNA, the CDR3 is TGTGCCAGCAGGGGCTTACAGGGAATCTCTGGAAACACCATATATTTT.